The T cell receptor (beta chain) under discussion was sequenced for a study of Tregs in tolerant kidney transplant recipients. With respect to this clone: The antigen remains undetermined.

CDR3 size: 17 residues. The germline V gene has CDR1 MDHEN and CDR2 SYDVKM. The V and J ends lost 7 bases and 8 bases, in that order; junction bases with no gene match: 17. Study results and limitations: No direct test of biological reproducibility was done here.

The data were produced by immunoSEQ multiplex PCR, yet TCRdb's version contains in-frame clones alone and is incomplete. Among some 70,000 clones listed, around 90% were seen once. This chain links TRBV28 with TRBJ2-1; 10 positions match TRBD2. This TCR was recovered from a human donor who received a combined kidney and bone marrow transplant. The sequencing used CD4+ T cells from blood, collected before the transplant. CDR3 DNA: TGTGCCAGCATGACCCGGACGCAACTAGCGGGATCAGATGAGCAGTTCTTC. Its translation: CASMTRTQLAGSDEQFF.